Following are 31 T cell receptor beta chains from one sample sequenced in a study of CD8+CD57+ T cells in acquired aplastic anemia. Patients included in sequencing had previously demonstrated CD8+CD57+ cell expansion by flow cytometry. Genomic DNA was employed as the template in profiling TCR beta VDJ and CDR3. TCRdb reanalysed the reads using MiXCR and keeps one entry per CDR3 protein. This sample carries roughly 98,000 distinct CDR3 sequences, 55% to 80% of them seen once, and the ten largest clones take about 60%. The sample was sorted CD4+, CD8+, or CD8+CD57+ T cells (not recorded which) from PBMCs. The receptor source for this set is a human donor with aplastic anemia.

The chain uses TRBV10-2 and TRBJ2-7; weak D call: TRBD1 (6 bases). V lost 10 bases and J lost 2, with 15 bases in between. CDR1 and CDR2 (germline): WSHSY, SAAADI. The CDR3 runs to 13 residues. The CDR3 DNA reads TGCGCCACCACCCGGGACAAGCCCTACGAGCAGTACTTC. Its translation: CATTRDKPYEQYF.

V usage is TRBV29-1 and J usage is TRBJ2-2, with D unresolved. V lost 4 bases to trimming and J lost 0 bases, with 9 bases between them. In germline, CDR1 is SQVTM, CDR2 ANQGSEA. The CDR3 is 14 amino acids. The CDR3 DNA reads TGCAGCGTTGTCCCCTTAACGAACACCGGGGAGCTGTTTTTT. The encoded protein is CSVVPLTNTGELFF.

There are a few counts of this clonotype. The V call is TRBV7-9, the J call TRBJ2-2; perhaps TRBD2 as D (6 bases). The CDR3 consists of 15 residues. Trimming took 7 bases from V and 0 from J, leaving 12 bases between them. Germline lookup yields CDR1 SEHNR and CDR2 FQNEAQ (reference sequence). CDR3 loop: CASKPSAANTGELFF. The CDR3 nucleotides read TGTGCCAGCAAACCTAGCGCCGCGAACACCGGGGAGCTGTTTTTT.

The chain has TRBV9 and TRBJ1-1; no clear D gene. The CDR3 has 14 residues. Trimming shortened V by 0 bases and J by 3 bases, and 9 bases separated the two germline ends. Germline V CDR1 and CDR2: SGDLS, YYNGEE. CDR3 sequence: CASSVGQSYTEAFF. The CDR3 nucleotides read TGTGCCAGCAGCGTAGGGCAGAGTTACACTGAAGCTTTCTTT.

V and J are TRBV11-2 and TRBJ2-7; 10 positions match TRBD2. The last part of the DNA fits TRBJ2-1 better; the J call may be wrong. Germline CDR1 SGHAT, CDR2 FQNNGV. This CDR3 region has 16 residues. CDR3 in amino acids: CASSLEAAGGWNEQFF. In DNA, the CDR3 is TGTGCCAGCAGCTTAGAGGCAGCGGGAGGGTGGAATGAGCAGTTCTTC.

V is TRBV19 and J is TRBJ1-1; 8 bases are a match to TRBD1. CDR3 length equals 11 residues. The germline gives CDR1 LNHDA, CDR2 SQIVND (reference sequence). J lost 11 bases, V lost 6 bases, and 5 bases had no gene match. The CDR3 here is CASRQGAPAFF. In DNA form, the CDR3 reads TGTGCCAGTAGGCAGGGGGCTCCTGCTTTCTTT.

This chain links TRBV29-1 with TRBJ2-7; TRBD2 matches at 8 bases. V dropped 0 bases and J dropped 2; count of bases not matched to a gene: 9. CDR1 is SQVTM and CDR2 is ANQGSEA in the germline V gene. The CDR3 runs 16 residues. CDR3 residues: CSVEEGERELTYEQYF. CDR3 bases: TGCAGCGTTGAAGAGGGCGAGCGGGAGCTTACCTACGAGCAGTACTTC.

In this sample, this clonotype turned up many times. This chain uses TRBV5-1 with TRBJ2-7, with TRBD1 matching 7 bases. The CDR3 spans 17 residues. V was pared by 1 base and J by 0 bases, with 10 bases of the junction left unmatched. Germline V lookup: CDR1 SGHRS, CDR2 YFSETQ. This chain's CDR3 is CASSLYPGTEISYEQYF. For the CDR3, the DNA is TGCGCCAGCAGCTTGTACCCCGGGACAGAGATCTCCTACGAGCAGTACTTC.

This clonotype was recorded once. The chain combines TRBV6-1 with TRBJ1-5, with TRBD1 as a possible D gene (6 bases). V was pared by 9 bases and J by 0 bases, with 12 bases between. CDR1 and CDR2 from the germline V gene are MNHNS and SASEGT. This CDR3 comprises 14 residues. DNA of the CDR3: TGTGCCAGACAGGGTAGCTATAGCAATCAGCCCCAGCATTTT. Translation: CARQGSYSNQPQHF.

In this sample, this clonotype turned up many times. The chain joins TRBV12-5 to TRBJ1-1, with a possible D match to TRBD1 (5 bases). Trimming removed 6 bases from V and 7 bases from J, with 12 bases in between. Germline V gene lookup returns CDR1 LGHNT and CDR2 FRNRAP. CDR3 length: 12 amino acids. Here the CDR3 reads CASGPGTFEAFF. The CDR3 nucleotides read TGTGCTAGTGGCCCCGGGACCTTTGAAGCTTTCTTT.

The chain is built from TRBV20-1 and TRBJ2-1, with 11 bases identical to TRBD2. Germline loops: CDR1 DFQATT, CDR2 SNEGSKA (reference sequence). With 3 bases clipped from V and 10 bases from J, the junction kept 5 bases outside the gene matches. The CDR3 covers 13 residues. CDR3 coding DNA: TGCAGTGCTAGGACTAGCGGGGAGGGGGAGCAGTTCTTC. Translating it yields CSARTSGEGEQFF.

The chain is built from TRBV19 and TRBJ2-1, with 8 bases lining up with TRBD2. CDR3 length: 14 residues. The germline V gene has CDR1 LNHDA and CDR2 SQIVND (reference sequence). V lost 6 bases to trimming and J lost 2 bases; unmatched junction nucleotides: 3. The CDR3 sequence: CASRREEPYNEQFF. The CDR3 DNA reads TGTGCCAGTAGGCGGGAGGAACCCTACAATGAGCAGTTCTTC.

J is TRBJ2-5 and V is TRBV6-1; D might be TRBD1 (6 bases). The CDR3 has 16 residues. Germline V lookup: CDR1 MNHNS, CDR2 SASEGT. The V and J ends lost 2 bases and 1 base respectively, with 14 bases between them. The CDR3 coding sequence is TGTGCCAGCAGTGAACAACACGGACAGCTCCAAGAGACCCAGTACTTC. Translation gives CASSEQHGQLQETQYF.

This clonotype was recorded many times. The chain combines TRBV4-2 with TRBJ2-1, with 7 bases aligning to TRBD1. J was trimmed by 3 bases and V by 0 bases; bases with no gene match: 5. The germline V gene has CDR1 LGHNA and CDR2 YNFKEQ. This CDR3 is built from 16 residues. CDR3 protein: CASSQDLTGDYNEQFF. The CDR3 bases are TGTGCCAGCAGCCAAGATCTCACAGGGGACTACAATGAGCAGTTCTTC.

The chain uses TRBV29-1 and TRBJ1-2; tentative D call: TRBD1 (5 bases). This CDR3 comprises 13 residues. V was cut by 6 bases and J by 6 bases, with 17 bases left in between. Germline CDR1 SQVTM, CDR2 ANQGSEA. CDR3 in amino acids: CSVGLGAAHGYTF. The DNA for the CDR3 is TGCAGCGTCGGTCTCGGGGCAGCCCATGGCTACACCTTC.

The chain has TRBV5-6 and TRBJ1-2, with D unresolved. CDR3 size: 15 residues. V lost 0 bases, J lost 0 bases, and 9 bases lay in between. CDR1 and CDR2 (germline): SGHDT, YYEEEE. The CDR3 bases are TGTGCCAGCAGCTTGGGAGGTGGCGCTAACTATGGCTACACCTTC. Encoded protein: CASSLGGGANYGYTF.

The chain is built from TRBV7-2 and TRBJ2-1; a weak D match, TRBD2 (5 bases). The germline V gene encodes CDR1 SGHTA and CDR2 FQGNSA. The CDR3 contains 12 residues. V gave up 3 bases and J gave up 10 bases, with 10 bases separating them. As DNA, the CDR3 is TGTGCCAGCAGCTTCGCGGGCAACGAGCAGTTCTTC. Protein: CASSFAGNEQFF.

The V call is TRBV29-1, the J call TRBJ2-5; D is ambiguous. The ends were cut back, 7 bases at V and 0 bases at J, with 12 bases in the middle. The germline V gene has CDR1 SQVTM and CDR2 ANQGSEA. The CDR3 loop spans 13 amino acids. The CDR3 DNA follows: TGCAGCGCCGCGCTTGAGTACCAAGAGACCCAGTACTTC. It encodes CSAALEYQETQYF.

The chain combines TRBV20-1 with TRBJ1-1; possible D gene TRBD1, 5 bases. CDR3 length equals 15 residues. Germline V gene data show CDR1 as DFQATT and CDR2 as SNEGSKA (reference sequence). The V gene lost 0 bases and the J gene lost 0 bases, with 11 bases spanning the gap. The CDR3 DNA sequence: TGCAGTGCTAGAGATAGACAGTCTATGAACACTGAAGCTTTCTTT. Translation gives CSARDRQSMNTEAFF.

This sequence joins TRBV2 and TRBJ1-1; D not resolved. The CDR3 is 13 amino acids. V dropped 7 bases and J dropped 1 base, with 10 bases sitting between them. Germline V lookup: CDR1 SNHLY, CDR2 FYNNEI. The CDR3 coding sequence is TGTGCCAGCACCACCTCAGAGAACACTGAAGCTTTCTTT. Translated, it gives CASTTSENTEAFF.

This clonotype came up a few times. The V and J genes are TRBV15 and TRBJ1-5; D is unresolved. Per the germline V gene, CDR1 is LNHNV and CDR2 is YYDKDF (reference sequence). CDR3 length equals 15 residues. With 5 bases removed from V and 1 base from J, the gap between germline ends came to 12 bases. DNA for the CDR3: TGTGCCACCAGCGGAAGATCGGGGAGCAATCAGCCCCAGCATTTT. Its protein product is CATSGRSGSNQPQHF.

This chain uses TRBV2 with TRBJ2-7, with D uncertain. V lost 3 bases and J 3 bases, leaving 3 bases between the germline ends. Per the germline V gene, CDR1 is SNHLY and CDR2 is FYNNEI. CDR3 length: 11 residues. Here the CDR3 DNA reads TGTGCCAGCAGTGATTTCTACGAGCAGTACTTC. It translates to CASSDFYEQYF.

The V call is TRBV20-1, the J call TRBJ2-7; TRBD1 matches 9 bases. This CDR3 region has 15 residues. The germline gives CDR1 DFQATT, CDR2 SNEGSKA (reference sequence). With V trimmed by 2 bases and J by 1 base, 6 bases remained unmatched. The CDR3 region has the DNA TGCAGTGCTAGACCGGGACAGGGACTATCCTACGAGCAGTACTTC. It specifies CSARPGQGLSYEQYF.

This clonotype occurred many times. The chain employs TRBV27 and TRBJ2-7, with no clear D. CDR1 and CDR2 from the germline V gene are MNHEY and SMNVEV (reference sequence). Trimming removed 3 bases at V and 4 bases at J, with 7 bases between. The CDR3 extends over 12 amino acids. The CDR3, as DNA: TGTGCCAGCAGTTTTTTTGGGTACGAGCAGTACTTC. Translated, it gives CASSFFGYEQYF.

The V gene is TRBV5-5, the J gene TRBJ1-2; 9 bases match TRBD1. V gave up 5 bases and J gave up 1 base; unmatched junction bases: 6. This CDR3 is built from 15 residues. The V gene's germline CDR1 is SGHKS and CDR2 YYEKEE (reference sequence). In DNA form, the CDR3 reads TGTGCCAGCAGTTTTAGGGGACAGGGTAACTATGGCTACACCTTC. This translates into CASSFRGQGNYGYTF.

This chain connects TRBV7-9 to TRBJ2-5; no definite D call. The CDR3 covers 12 residues. V was clipped by 0 bases and J by 3 bases, with 2 bases between them. The germline CDR1 and CDR2 sequences are SEHNR and FQNEAQ (reference sequence). The CDR3 protein is CASSLAKETQYF. CDR3 bases: TGTGCCAGCAGCTTAGCGAAAGAGACCCAGTACTTC.

As DNA, the CDR3 is TGTGCCAGCAGCCCAAACGGACTAGACCTGGAAACCCAGTACTTC. Translated, it gives CASSPNGLDLETQYF. The chain has TRBV5-5 and TRBJ2-5; the match to TRBD2 covers 7 bases. This CDR3 comprises 15 residues. V was pared by 4 bases and J by 8 bases, with 14 bases of the junction left unmatched. From germline, CDR1 is SGHKS and CDR2 YYEKEE (reference sequence).

For this clonotype: One end of the junction is discordant with germline, which a read error may explain. This chain links TRBV7-4 with TRBJ2-3; D unclear. The CDR3 sequence is 13 residues long. Looked up from germline, CDR1 is SGHVT and CDR2 is SQSDAQ. Here the CDR3 reads CAGSSRPDDTQYF. CDR3 in DNA: TGTGCCGGCAGCTCCCGGCCCGACGATACGCAGTATTTT.

This clonotype was counted at least ten times. The J gene is TRBJ2-3, the V gene TRBV20-1; possible D gene TRBD2, 6 bases. Trimming stripped 5 bases from V and 7 bases from J, with 19 bases between. CDR3 size: 14 residues. Germline V lookup: CDR1 DFQATT, CDR2 SNEGSKA (reference sequence). The CDR3 loop reads CSAWQEGRSNTQYF. For the CDR3, the DNA is TGCAGTGCTTGGCAGGAGGGTCGATCTAATACGCAGTATTTT.

This clonotype was observed a handful of times. The V call is TRBV20-1, the J call TRBJ1-1; D is uncertain. Germline V gene lookup returns CDR1 DFQATT and CDR2 SNEGSKA (reference sequence). CDR3 length: 11 amino acids. V lost 4 bases and J lost 3, with 6 bases in between. CDR3 coding DNA: TGCAGTGCTATTAAGGACACTGAAGCTTTCTTT. Translated: CSAIKDTEAFF.

This chain uses TRBV20-1 with TRBJ2-3, with D perhaps TRBD2 (5 bases). The CDR3 is 12 amino acids. Trimming left V 0 bases short and J 8 bases short, with 9 bases between. CDR1 is DFQATT and CDR2 is SNEGSKA in the germline V gene (reference sequence). The CDR3 loop is CSARDLATTQYF. The DNA of the CDR3 is TGCAGTGCTAGAGATCTAGCCACTACGCAGTATTTT.